This T cell receptor (beta chain) emerged from a study of OX40 agonist ivuxolimab in advanced cancers. Study-wide context: Patients in dose escalation had liver, melanoma, kidney or head and neck cancers. Notes on the study in general: There was clonal expansion of CD4+ and CD8+ blood T cells by week 6 at 0.1 to 3.0 mg/kg. The antigen specificity of the peripheral T cells (those that were expanded) was not determined.

The protocol was immunoSEQ multiplex PCR, while the TCRdb copy is restricted to in-frame clones and leaves out a portion. This table has 84,000 or so clones, 85% to 95% appearing once. Concerning this clone itself: No antigen is known for it.

The germline V gene encodes CDR1 ENHRY and CDR2 SYGVKD. This CDR3 is 14 amino acids long. V was pared by 6 bases and J by 5 bases, with 8 bases of the junction left unmatched. V is TRBV10-3 and J is TRBJ2-7; 9 nucleotides match TRBD2. The sequence was collected from an adult with an advanced solid tumor such as melanoma, head and neck, liver or kidney cancer. Sequenced material: CD4+ or CD8+ T cells sorted from blood, taken in a trial of the OX40 agonist ivuxolimab. CDR3 nucleotides: TGTGCCATCAGGATAGCGGGGGAGGCCCACGAGCAGTACTTC. This gives the protein CAIRIAGEAHEQYF.